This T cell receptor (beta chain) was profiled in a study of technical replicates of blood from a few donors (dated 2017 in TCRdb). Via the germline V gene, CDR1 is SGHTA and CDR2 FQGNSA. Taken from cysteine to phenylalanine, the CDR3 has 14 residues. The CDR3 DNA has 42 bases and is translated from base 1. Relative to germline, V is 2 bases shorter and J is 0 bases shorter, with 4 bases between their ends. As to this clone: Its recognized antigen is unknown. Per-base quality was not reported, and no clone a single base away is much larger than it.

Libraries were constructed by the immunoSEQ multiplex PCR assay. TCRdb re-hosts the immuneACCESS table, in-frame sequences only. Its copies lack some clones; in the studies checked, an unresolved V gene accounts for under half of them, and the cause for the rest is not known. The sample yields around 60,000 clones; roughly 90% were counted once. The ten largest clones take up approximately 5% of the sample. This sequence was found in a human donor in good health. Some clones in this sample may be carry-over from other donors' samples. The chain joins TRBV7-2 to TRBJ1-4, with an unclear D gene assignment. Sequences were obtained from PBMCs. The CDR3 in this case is CASSLIATNEKLFF. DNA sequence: TGTGCCAGCAGCTTAATAGCAACTAATGAAAAACTGTTTTTT.